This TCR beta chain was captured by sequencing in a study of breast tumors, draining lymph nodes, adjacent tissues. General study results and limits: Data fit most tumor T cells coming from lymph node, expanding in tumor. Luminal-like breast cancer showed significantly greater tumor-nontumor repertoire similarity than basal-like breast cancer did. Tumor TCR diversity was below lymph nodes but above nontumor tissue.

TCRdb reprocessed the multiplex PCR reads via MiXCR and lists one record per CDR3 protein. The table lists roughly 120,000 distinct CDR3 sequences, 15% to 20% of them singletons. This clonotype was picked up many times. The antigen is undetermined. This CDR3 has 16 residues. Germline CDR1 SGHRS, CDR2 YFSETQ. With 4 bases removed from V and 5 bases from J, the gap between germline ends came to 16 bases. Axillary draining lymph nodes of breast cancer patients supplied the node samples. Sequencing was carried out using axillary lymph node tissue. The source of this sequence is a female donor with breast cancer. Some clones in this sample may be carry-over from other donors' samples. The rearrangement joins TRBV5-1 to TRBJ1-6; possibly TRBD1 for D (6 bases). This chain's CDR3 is CASSVQGTSDNSPLHF. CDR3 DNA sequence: TGCGCCAGCAGCGTACAGGGAACATCCGATAATTCACCCCTCCACTTT.